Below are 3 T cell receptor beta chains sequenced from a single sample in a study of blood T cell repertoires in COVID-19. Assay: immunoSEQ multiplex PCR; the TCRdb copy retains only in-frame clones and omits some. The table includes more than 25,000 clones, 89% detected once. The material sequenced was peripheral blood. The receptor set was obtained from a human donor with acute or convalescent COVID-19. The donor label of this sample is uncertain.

The CDR3 region is CASRRTGGSTGELFF. As DNA, the CDR3 is TGTGCCAGCAGAAGGACAGGGGGCTCCACCGGGGAGCTGTTTTTT. This chain connects TRBV7-9 to TRBJ2-2, with 11 bases lining up with TRBD1. Germline V CDR1 and CDR2: SEHNR, FQNEAQ (reference sequence). There are 15 residues in the CDR3. V lost 6 bases to trimming and J lost 4 bases; unmatched junction nucleotides: 4.

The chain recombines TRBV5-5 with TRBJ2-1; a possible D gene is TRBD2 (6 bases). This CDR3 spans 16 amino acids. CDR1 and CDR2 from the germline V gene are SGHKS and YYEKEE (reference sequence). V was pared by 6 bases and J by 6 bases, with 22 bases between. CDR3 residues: CASTPALAGPSNEQFF. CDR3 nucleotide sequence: TGTGCCAGCACCCCCGCACTAGCTGGGCCATCCAATGAGCAGTTCTTC.

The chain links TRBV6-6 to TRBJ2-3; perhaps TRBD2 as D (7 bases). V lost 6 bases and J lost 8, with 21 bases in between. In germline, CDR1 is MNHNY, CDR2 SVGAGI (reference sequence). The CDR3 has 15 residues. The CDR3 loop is CASRPGRGGIGTQYF. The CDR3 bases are TGTGCCAGCAGACCGGGGAGGGGGGGTATTGGTACGCAGTATTTT.